This paragraph covers one T cell receptor (beta chain) sequence. Germline CDR1 and CDR2: KGHSH and LQKENI. Germline trimming cut 1 base from V and 3 bases from J; bases unmatched to any gene: 6. The CDR3 is made up of 15 amino acids. The data originate from a study of CD8 T cells in Susac syndrome. Reverse transcription used roughly 0.5 to 1 ug RNA and random hexamers. TCRdb recomputed calls from the immunoSEQ multiplex PCR reads with MiXCR, one row per CDR3 protein. The table records 90,000 to 150,000 distinct CDR3 sequences, around 90% of them present only once. The clonotype originates from a human donor in good health. Material: CD4+ T cells from PBMCs. This rearrangement joins TRBV18 to TRBJ2-7; 7 bases align to TRBD1. The CDR3 DNA follows: TGTGCCAGCTCACCACTTGGGACAGTGCTCTACGAGCAGTACTTC. This codes for CASSPLGTVLYEQYF.